The TCR beta chain described here comes from a study of cytomegalovirus exposure and HLA in healthy donors. Points from the study as a whole: Presence/absence analyses assumed roughly uniform sequencing depth across donors. Later, TCR association rates were found to vary by HLA locus, highest for DRB1 and lowest for HLA-C.

The CDR3 contains 15 residues. Germline loops: CDR1 SNHLY, CDR2 FYNNEI. Trimming took 6 bases from V and 1 from J; bases not matched to a gene: 6. Despite likely unrecorded immune exposures, the donors were nominally healthy at the time of sampling. Details on this clone: Its antigen is unknown.

Both 60 Vbeta primers and 13 Jbeta primers went into the PCR. Produced via immunoSEQ multiplex PCR; TCRdb's table is partial and in-frame only. The table records about 150,000 clones, approximately 78% of them present only once. The receptor was isolated from a woman aged 45-65 years in good health and CMV-seropositive. Sequencing was done on a sample of PBMCs. This sequence joins TRBV2 and TRBJ2-5; 9 positions agree with TRBD1. The CDR3 region is CASSGQGLRQETQYF. The CDR3 DNA follows: TGTGCCAGCAGCGGACAGGGGTTGCGCCAAGAGACCCAGTACTTC.